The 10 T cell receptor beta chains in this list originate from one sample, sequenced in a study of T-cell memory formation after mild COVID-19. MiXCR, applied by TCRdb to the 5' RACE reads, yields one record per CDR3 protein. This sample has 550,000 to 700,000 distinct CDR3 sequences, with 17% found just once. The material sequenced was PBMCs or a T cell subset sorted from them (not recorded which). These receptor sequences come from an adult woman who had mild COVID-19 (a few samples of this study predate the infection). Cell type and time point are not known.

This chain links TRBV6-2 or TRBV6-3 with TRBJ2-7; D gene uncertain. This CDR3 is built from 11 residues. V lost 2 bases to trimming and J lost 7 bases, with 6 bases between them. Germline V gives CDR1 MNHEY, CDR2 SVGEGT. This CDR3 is CASSYKEEQYF. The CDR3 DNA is TGTGCCAGCAGTTACAAAGAAGAGCAGTACTTC.

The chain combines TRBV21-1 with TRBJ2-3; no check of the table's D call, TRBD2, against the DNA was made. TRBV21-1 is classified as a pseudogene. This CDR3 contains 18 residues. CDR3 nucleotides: TGTGCCAGCATCCTCCCTCCATCCCGCGACACTAGCACAGATACGCAGTATTTT. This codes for CASILPPSRDTSTDTQYF.

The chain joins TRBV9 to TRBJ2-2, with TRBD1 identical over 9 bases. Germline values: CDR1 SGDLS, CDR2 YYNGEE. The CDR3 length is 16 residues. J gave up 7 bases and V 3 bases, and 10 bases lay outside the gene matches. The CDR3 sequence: CASSARQGENSGELFF. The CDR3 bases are TGTGCCAGCAGCGCACGACAGGGGGAGAATAGCGGGGAGCTGTTTTTT.

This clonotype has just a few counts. The CDR3 region is CASSYGGASNTEAFF. CDR3 nucleotide sequence: TGTGCCAGCAGCTACGGAGGAGCTTCGAACACTGAAGCTTTCTTT. V and J are TRBV6-2 or TRBV6-3 and TRBJ1-1, with no clear D. This CDR3 contains 15 residues. Germline loops: CDR1 MNHEY, CDR2 SVGEGT. V was cut by 6 bases and J by 1 base, with 15 bases left in between.

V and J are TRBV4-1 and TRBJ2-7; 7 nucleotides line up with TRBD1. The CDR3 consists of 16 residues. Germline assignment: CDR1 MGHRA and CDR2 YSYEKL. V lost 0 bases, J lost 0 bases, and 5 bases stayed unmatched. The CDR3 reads CASSQDRGGRSYEQYF. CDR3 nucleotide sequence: TGCGCCAGCAGCCAAGATAGAGGGGGCCGCTCCTACGAGCAGTACTTC.

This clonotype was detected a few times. The CDR3, as DNA: TGTGCTAGCGGGTTTGACACCGGGGAGCTGTTTTTT. Translated: CASGFDTGELFF. The rearrangement joins TRBV7-7 to TRBJ2-2; TRBD2 matches 7 bases. Germline CDR1 SSHAT, CDR2 FNYEAQ (reference sequence). The CDR3 contains 12 residues.

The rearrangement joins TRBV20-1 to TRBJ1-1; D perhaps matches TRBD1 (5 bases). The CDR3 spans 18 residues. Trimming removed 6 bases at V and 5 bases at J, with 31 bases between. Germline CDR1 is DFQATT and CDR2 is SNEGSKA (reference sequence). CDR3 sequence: CSATRVGEIGDWFTEAFF. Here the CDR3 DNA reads TGCAGTGCCACTAGAGTAGGGGAAATAGGGGATTGGTTTACTGAAGCTTTCTTT.

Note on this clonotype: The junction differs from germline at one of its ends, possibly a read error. The CDR3 nucleotides read TGTGCCACCAGTGAGCCCGGGGGGGGACTAGCGCATTTT. Its protein is CATSEPGGGLAHF. This chain links TRBV24-1 with TRBJ2-3; TRBD2 matches 10 bases. The CDR3 has 13 amino acids. CDR1 KGHDR and CDR2 SFDVKD come from the germline V gene.

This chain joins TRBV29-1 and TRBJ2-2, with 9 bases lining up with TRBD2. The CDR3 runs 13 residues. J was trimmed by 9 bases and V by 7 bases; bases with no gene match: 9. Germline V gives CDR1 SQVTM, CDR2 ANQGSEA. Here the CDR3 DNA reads TGCAGCGCGGGACTAGCAGGCGGTAGGGAGCTGTTTTTT. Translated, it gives CSAGLAGGRELFF.

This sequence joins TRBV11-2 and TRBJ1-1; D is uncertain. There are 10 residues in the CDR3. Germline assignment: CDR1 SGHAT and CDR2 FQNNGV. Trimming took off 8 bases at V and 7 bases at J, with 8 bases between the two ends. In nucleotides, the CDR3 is TGTGCCAGCGGCAATTATGAAGCTTTCTTT. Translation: CASGNYEAFF.